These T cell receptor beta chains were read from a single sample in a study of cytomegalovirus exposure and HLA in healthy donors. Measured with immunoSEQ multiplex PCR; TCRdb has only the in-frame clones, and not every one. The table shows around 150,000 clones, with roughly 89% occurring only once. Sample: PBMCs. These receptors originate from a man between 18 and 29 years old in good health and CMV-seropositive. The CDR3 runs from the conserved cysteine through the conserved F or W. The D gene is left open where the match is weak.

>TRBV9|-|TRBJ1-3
TGTGCCAGCAGCGTGCAATCAGGGTTCTCTGGAAACACCATATATTTT
CASSVQSGFSGNTIYF
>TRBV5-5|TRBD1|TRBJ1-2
TGTGCCAGCTACTCCGGGACAGGGGTGTATGGCTACACCTTC
CASYSGTGVYGYTF
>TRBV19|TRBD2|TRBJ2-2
TGTGCCAGTAGTATTTTCGGGGTAGCGGGAGACCCCGGGGAGCTGTTTTTT
CASSIFGVAGDPGELFF
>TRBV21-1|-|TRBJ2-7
TGTGCCAGCAGCAAAGAGGTGAGGACTAGCGGGAGAGTGTACTTC
CASSKEVRTSGRVYF
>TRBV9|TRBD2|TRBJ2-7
TGTGCCAGCAGTCCCGGGACTACCGACTACGAGCAGTACTTC
CASSPGTTDYEQYF
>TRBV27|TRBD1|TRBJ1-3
TGTGCCAGCAGTTCAGTAAGGGGGCAGGCTGGAAACACCATATATTTT
CASSSVRGQAGNTIYF
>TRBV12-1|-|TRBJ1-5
TGTGCCAGCAGATCTGGGGGGGGAGTGAGCAATCAGCCCCAGCATTTT
CASRSGGGVSNQPQHF
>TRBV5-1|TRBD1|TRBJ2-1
TGCGCCAGCAGCAACCGGGACAGGGGCAATGAGCAGTTCTTC
CASSNRDRGNEQFF
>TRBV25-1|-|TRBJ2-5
TGTGCCAGCAGTGGGAGCTTCTGGAAAGTTGGTCAAGAGACCCAGTACTTC
CASSGSFWKVGQETQYF
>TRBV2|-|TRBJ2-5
TGTGCCAGCAGTATAGACTTCCAAGAGACCCAGTACTTC
CASSIDFQETQYF
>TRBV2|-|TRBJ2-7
TGTGCCAGCAGTGCCACAGGGCCCCGCGAGCAGTACTTC
CASSATGPREQYF
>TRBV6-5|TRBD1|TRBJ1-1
TGTGCCAGCAGCCCTGACAGGGTCCGCACTGAAGCTTTCTTT
CASSPDRVRTEAFF
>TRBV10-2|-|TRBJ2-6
TGCGCCAGCCATGGGCTAGCTACTGGGGCCAACGTCCTGACTTTC
CASHGLATGANVLTF
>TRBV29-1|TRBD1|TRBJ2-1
TGCAGCGTTGCGCGGACAGGGGTTAATGAGCAGTTCTTC
CSVARTGVNEQFF
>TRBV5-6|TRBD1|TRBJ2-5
TGTGCCAGCAGCACACCGGGACAGGAGGGGACCCAGTACTTC
CASSTPGQEGTQYF
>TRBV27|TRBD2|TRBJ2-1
TGTGCCAGCAGACGACCGACTAGCGGGATAGGCAATGAGCAGTTCTTC
CASRRPTSGIGNEQFF
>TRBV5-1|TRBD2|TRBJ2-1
TGCGCCAGCAGCTTGGGCGGGACTAGCGGCGACAATGAGCAGTTCTTC
CASSLGGTSGDNEQFF
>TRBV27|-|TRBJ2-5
TGTGCCAGCAGTTTCTCATCGCGGGAGACCCAGTACTTC
CASSFSSRETQYF
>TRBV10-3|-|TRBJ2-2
TGTGCCATCAGTGTCTCAGGGGAGACGAACACCGGGGAGCTGTTTTTT
CAISVSGETNTGELFF
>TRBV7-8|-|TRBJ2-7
TGTGCCAGCAGCTTAGCGAGTAGTTTTTTATCTCCCCCCATGTCCTACGAGCAGTACTTC
CASSLASSFLSPPMSYEQYF
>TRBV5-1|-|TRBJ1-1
TGCGCCAGCAGCTCCAACAAGTACACTGAAGCTTTCTTT
CASSSNKYTEAFF
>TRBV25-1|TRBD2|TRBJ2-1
TGTGCCACCCTAAGCGGGAGGGCGTACAATGAGCAGTTCTTC
CATLSGRAYNEQFF
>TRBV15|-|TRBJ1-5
TGTGCCACCAGCGGGGACATTAGCAATCAGCCCCAGCATTTT
CATSGDISNQPQHF
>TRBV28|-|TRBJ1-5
TGTGCCAGCACTATTGTGAGGAGCAATCAGCCCCAGCATTTT
CASTIVRSNQPQHF